This T cell receptor beta chain was documented in a study of blood T cells in healthy people across ages. Overall study context: About one barcoded beta molecule per two T cells came from capture by template switching.

This CDR3 has 17 residues. Germline CDR1 is MRHNA and CDR2 is SNTAGT. With regard to this clonotype: One end of the junction fails to match germline, which may point to a read error.

The second PCR ran about 6 to 12 cycles with a sample-barcoded 5' primer and J-beta primers. TCRdb re-derived calls from the 5' RACE reads in MiXCR, one entry per CDR3 protein. The sample carries approximately 670,000 distinct CDR3 sequences, around 41% recorded once. The gene calls are TRBV6-4 and TRBJ2-5; D is perhaps TRBD2 (6 bases). The origin of this receptor is an older man in good health. Material for sequencing was blood. The DNA of the CDR3 is TGTGCCAGCAGCAACTGTAGGAGGGGAGGCCGAGGAGAGACCCAGTGCTTC. It yields the protein CASSNCRRGGRGETQCF.